This is a list of T cell receptor beta chains from one sample in a study of response to subunit inactivated influenza vaccine. TCRdb reprocessed the RT-PCR reads with MiXCR, giving one entry per CDR3 protein. The sample has roughly 780,000 distinct CDR3 sequences, roughly 20% seen once. The material was PBMCs from blood, obtained less than 6 days after vaccination. These receptors were taken from a man over 45 who received an inactivated influenza vaccine. Each CDR3 is given with its conserved first and last residue. D genes are given only for firm matches. Size tells how often a clone was seen (once, few, many) or the class of an expanded clone, and some rows leave it out.

V gene,clone size,J gene,D gene,CDR3 protein,CDR3 DNA
TRBV9,-,TRBJ2-3,TRBD2,CASSVPSSGRHTDTQYF,TGTGCCAGCAGCGTACCCTCTAGCGGGAGGCACACAGATACGCAGTATTTT
TRBV27,few,TRBJ2-2,TRBD2,CASSFLYPAGETGELFF,TGTGCCAGCAGTTTTTTGTACCCAGCGGGGGAAACCGGGGAGCTGTTTTTT
TRBV6-5,many,TRBJ1-1,-,CASSYSKGTEAFF,TGTGCCAGCAGTTACTCGAAGGGGACTGAAGCTTTCTTT
TRBV29-1,-,TRBJ1-1,-,CSVELLNTEAFF,TGCAGCGTTGAACTCCTGAACACTGAAGCTTTCTTT
TRBV12-3/TRBV12-4,many,TRBJ1-4,TRBD1,CASSWTGEEKLFF,TGTGCCAGCAGTTGGACAGGAGAAGAAAAACTGTTTTTT
TRBV12-3/TRBV12-4,many,TRBJ2-4,TRBD2,CASSALTSRNIQYF,TGTGCCAGCAGTGCCCTGACTAGCAGGAACATTCAGTACTTC
TRBV24-1,-,TRBJ2-2,-,CATSDFRAGELFF,TGTGCCACCAGTGATTTCAGGGCCGGGGAGCTGTTTTTT
TRBV7-9,many,TRBJ1-1,-,CASSLARDSTEAFF,TGTGCCAGCAGCTTAGCCAGAGACAGTACTGAAGCTTTCTTT
TRBV24-1,-,TRBJ2-3,-,CATSDPGGVRTDTQYF,TGTGCCACCAGTGACCCAGGAGGGGTGAGGACAGATACGCAGTATTTT
TRBV18,-,TRBJ2-2,-,CASSPIETGALTGELFF,TGTGCCAGCTCACCTATCGAAACGGGGGCCCTCACCGGGGAGCTGTTTTTT
TRBV20-1,-,TRBJ1-2,TRBD1,CSADLTGGANYGYTF,TGCAGTGCGGACCTGACAGGGGGCGCGAACTATGGCTACACCTTC
TRBV5-1,few,TRBJ2-5,TRBD2,CASSLTGGPEETQYF,TGCGCCAGCAGCTTGACGGGGGGGCCAGAAGAGACCCAGTACTTC
TRBV12-3/TRBV12-4,few,TRBJ1-1,TRBD1,CASSFRRTGRDTEAFF,TGTGCCAGCAGTTTCAGACGGACAGGGAGGGACACTGAAGCTTTCTTT
TRBV12-3/TRBV12-4,few,TRBJ2-1,-,CASSYPLRGGYEQFF,TGTGCCAGCAGTTACCCTCTCAGGGGAGGGTATGAGCAGTTCTTC
TRBV12-3/TRBV12-4,many,TRBJ1-1,TRBD1,CASTGQGISTEAFF,TGTGCCAGCACTGGACAGGGAATTTCCACTGAAGCTTTCTTT
TRBV20-1,-,TRBJ1-2,-,CSARDDSISGGYTF,TGCAGTGCTAGAGATGATTCGATTTCCGGGGGCTACACCTTC
TRBV12-3/TRBV12-4,few,TRBJ2-1,TRBD2,CASRIGTTYNEQFF,TGTGCCAGCAGGATCGGGACTACCTACAATGAGCAGTTCTTC
TRBV20-1,many,TRBJ2-7,-,CSASLGPSYEQYF,TGCAGTGCTAGTCTGGGCCCATCCTACGAGCAGTACTTC
TRBV4-1,few,TRBJ2-3,-,CASSLNSGLARADTQYF,TGCGCCAGCAGCCTCAATTCGGGGTTAGCGCGAGCAGATACGCAGTATTTT
TRBV12-3/TRBV12-4,-,TRBJ1-1,-,CASSLSVLNTEAFF,TGTGCCAGCAGTTTATCAGTCCTGAACACTGAAGCTTTCTTT
TRBV6-5,-,TRBJ2-1,-,CASSYSTGPYNEQFF,TGTGCCAGCAGTTACTCGACGGGGCCCTACAATGAGCAGTTCTTC
TRBV4-2,few,TRBJ2-1,-,CASSRVLGTVNNEQFF,TGTGCCAGCAGCCGAGTGCTCGGGACTGTAAACAATGAGCAGTTCTTC
TRBV12-3/TRBV12-4,-,TRBJ2-3,TRBD1,CASSEFFGQDPTDTQYF,TGTGCCAGCAGCGAATTTTTCGGACAGGACCCCACAGATACGCAGTATTTT
TRBV12-3/TRBV12-4,many,TRBJ2-1,TRBD1,CASSPRTGGGEQFF,TGTGCCAGCAGTCCCCGGACAGGGGGCGGTGAGCAGTTCTTC
TRBV3-1,-,TRBJ2-1,TRBD2,CASSQGSSGLATNEQFF,TGTGCCAGCAGCCAAGGGTCGTCGGGACTAGCGACGAATGAGCAGTTCTTC
TRBV6-5,few,TRBJ2-1,-,CASSYRRGVDEQFF,TGTGCCAGCAGTTACCGACGGGGAGTGGATGAGCAGTTCTTC
TRBV15,-,TRBJ2-1,-,CATSSIVHGQFF,TGTGCCACCAGCAGTATAGTACACGGGCAGTTCTTC
TRBV5-1,few,TRBJ2-7,TRBD1,CASSVYQGAEQYF,TGCGCCAGCAGCGTGTACCAGGGGGCCGAGCAGTACTTC
TRBV5-5,few,TRBJ2-7,TRBD2,CASSLHGTSGSKSDEQYF,TGTGCCAGCAGCTTGCATGGGACTAGCGGGAGCAAATCTGACGAGCAGTACTTC
TRBV20-1,many,TRBJ2-7,TRBD2,CSAGGAGDEQYF,TGCAGTGCCGGGGGGGCGGGAGACGAGCAGTACTTC
TRBV6-5,many,TRBJ1-4,-,CASSSTVATNEKLFF,TGTGCCAGCAGTTCCACGGTTGCAACTAATGAAAAACTGTTTTTT
TRBV5-5,-,TRBJ2-2,-,CASSLPGGSTGELFF,TGTGCCAGCAGCTTGCCGGGCGGTAGCACCGGGGAGCTGTTTTTT
TRBV7-2,-,TRBJ2-3,-,CASSSPTRPTQYF,TGTGCCAGCAGCTCCCCGACCCGCCCTACGCAGTATTTT
TRBV14,-,TRBJ2-5,-,CASSDLGHMAETQYF,TGTGCCAGCAGCGACCTGGGCCATATGGCGGAGACCCAGTACTTC
TRBV5-1,few,TRBJ2-1,-,CASSPMVSSYNEQFF,TGCGCCAGCAGCCCGATGGTGAGCTCCTACAATGAGCAGTTCTTC
TRBV5-1,many,TRBJ2-2,-,CASSEGLVNTGELFF,TGCGCCAGCAGTGAGGGACTGGTGAACACCGGGGAGCTGTTTTTT
TRBV6-2/TRBV6-3,few,TRBJ1-1,-,CASSYFSQLTEAFF,TGTGCCAGCAGTTATTTTTCGCAACTCACTGAAGCTTTCTTT
TRBV20-1,few,TRBJ2-2,-,CSASLGLRDYTGELFF,TGCAGTGCTAGTTTGGGCCTCAGGGATTACACCGGGGAGCTGTTTTTT
TRBV7-9,-,TRBJ2-1,-,CASSLQGNIGFF,TGTGCCAGCAGCTTACAGGGAAACATCGGGTTCTTC
TRBV5-1,many,TRBJ1-5,TRBD1,CASSASGQGYQPQHF,TGCGCCAGCAGCGCCTCGGGACAGGGGTATCAGCCCCAGCATTTT
TRBV6-5,-,TRBJ2-5,-,CASSWYEHQETQYF,TGTGCCAGCAGTTGGTACGAGCACCAAGAGACCCAGTACTTC
TRBV7-8,-,TRBJ1-2,-,CASSLDSGVAYGYTF,TGTGCCAGCAGCTTAGACTCAGGGGTGGCCTATGGCTACACCTTC
TRBV6-1,many,TRBJ2-5,TRBD1,CASRQGALDEETQYF,TGTGCCAGCAGGCAGGGGGCGCTGGACGAAGAGACCCAGTACTTC
TRBV10-3,-,TRBJ1-5,TRBD1,CAISEFGTGVQPQHF,TGTGCCATCAGTGAGTTCGGGACAGGTGTTCAGCCCCAGCATTTT
TRBV3-1,few,TRBJ2-3,TRBD2,CASSLSGLRDTQYF,TGTGCCAGCAGTCTTAGCGGGCTGCGGGATACGCAGTATTTT
TRBV20-1,many,TRBJ2-3,TRBD2,CSARDTDRDYTDTQYF,TGCAGTGCTAGGGATACAGACCGGGACTACACAGATACGCAGTATTTT
TRBV6-2/TRBV6-3,-,TRBJ2-7,-,CASRLSGTYEQYF,TGTGCCAGCAGGCTTAGCGGCACCTACGAGCAGTACTTC
TRBV29-1,-,TRBJ2-7,-,CSVEDQGLYGEQYF,TGCAGCGTTGAAGACCAGGGTCTTTATGGCGAGCAGTACTTC
TRBV7-2,many,TRBJ2-1,-,CASSSTSNEQFF,TGTGCCAGCAGCTCGACTAGTAATGAGCAGTTCTTC
TRBV24-1,few,TRBJ2-1,TRBD2,CATSDRSGTSGEQFF,TGTGCCACCAGTGATCGATCCGGGACTAGCGGTGAGCAGTTCTTC
TRBV20-1,few,TRBJ2-1,TRBD2,CSVRQGTSGRAGYNEQFF,TGCAGTGTTAGGCAGGGGACTAGCGGGAGGGCGGGTTACAATGAGCAGTTCTTC
TRBV5-1,once,TRBJ2-2,-,CASSFSPGPNTGELFF,TGCGCCAGCAGCTTTTCCCCGGGACCCAACACCGGGGAGCTGTTTTTT
TRBV2,few,TRBJ2-7,TRBD1,CASSRSRDRVLSGEQYF,TGTGCCAGCAGTCGCTCCCGGGACAGGGTTTTATCTGGCGAGCAGTACTTC
TRBV20-1,-,TRBJ1-5,-,CSARVWGRSSNQPQHF,TGCAGTGCTAGAGTATGGGGCAGGTCGAGCAATCAGCCCCAGCATTTT
TRBV4-3,few,TRBJ2-1,TRBD2,CASSQDLVTSGGASNEQFF,TGCGCCAGCAGCCAAGATCTGGTGACTAGCGGGGGGGCCAGTAATGAGCAGTTCTTC
TRBV28,-,TRBJ1-1,-,CASRPQGRGTEAFF,TGTGCCAGCAGGCCCCAGGGGAGGGGCACTGAAGCTTTCTTT
TRBV12-3/TRBV12-4,many,TRBJ2-7,-,CASSLMGSEQYF,TGTGCCAGCAGTTTAATGGGTTCCGAGCAGTACTTC